This TCR beta chain was retrieved from a study of shared clonotypes between healthy human individuals. Overall study results and limits: Non-shared clonotypes displayed generation probabilities falling below those of clonotypes present in all four donors.

This clone was observed a few times. What it recognizes is unknown. TCRdb's table, derived via immunoSEQ multiplex PCR, lists solely in-frame clones and lacks some. The sample lists 2,500,000 or so clones, roughly 93% occurring once. Trimming left V 1 base short and J 2 bases short, with 8 bases between. Per germline, CDR1 LNHNV and CDR2 YYDKDF (reference sequence). The CDR3 totals 14 residues. The sequencing input was naive CD4+ T cells from PBMCs. The subset here: CD45RA+ positively selected. This TCR came from a man in his late teens or twenties in good health. Some clones in this sample may be carry-over from other donors' samples. V usage is TRBV15 and J usage is TRBJ1-1; D might be TRBD1 (5 bases). The CDR3 spells CATSRATANTEAFF. The CDR3 nucleotides are TGTGCCACCAGCAGAGCGACAGCTAACACTGAAGCTTTCTTT.